This T cell receptor (beta chain) emerged from a study of molecular identifiers for immune sequencing clone quantification. The CDR3 runs to 14 residues. Trimming took 2 bases from V and 3 from J; bases not matched to a gene: 1. Germline V lookup: CDR1 MNHEY, CDR2 SVGAGI. Using its own MiXCR run on the PCR reads, TCRdb lists one record per CDR3 protein. Among some 680,000 distinct CDR3 sequences listed, about 25% were seen once. Naive CD8 T cells, phenotype CD8+CD4-CCR7+CD45RA+, were sorted. Many counts were recorded for this clonotype. The TCR sequence derives from a human donor in good health. Some libraries in this study had Jurkat cell RNA spiked in. Sequenced sample: naive CD8+ T cells from blood, with Jurkat cell RNA spiked in. Subset specified: FACS-sorted CD8+CD4-CCR7+CD45RA+ naive T cells. V usage is TRBV6-5 and J usage is TRBJ2-3; 8 bases are a match to TRBD2. CDR3 DNA sequence: TGTGCCAGCAGTTACGGGACTAGAACAGATACGCAGTATTTT. Protein: CASSYGTRTDTQYF.